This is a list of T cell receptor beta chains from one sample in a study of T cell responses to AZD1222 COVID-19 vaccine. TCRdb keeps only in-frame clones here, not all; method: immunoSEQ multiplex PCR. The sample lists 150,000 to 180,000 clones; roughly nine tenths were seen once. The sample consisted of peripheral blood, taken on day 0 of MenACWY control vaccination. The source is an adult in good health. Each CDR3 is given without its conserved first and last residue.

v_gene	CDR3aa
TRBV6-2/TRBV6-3	ASSDTRKLF
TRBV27	ASSFIGDGSYEQY
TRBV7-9	ASSPQGGGNEKLF
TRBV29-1	WAGDVNYGYT
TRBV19	ASSSAGGGYEQY
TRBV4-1	ASSHRAGWQDNEKLF
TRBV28	ASSPPLTGTGADTQY
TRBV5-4	ASSQAAGETQY
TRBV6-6	ASRRGDSYNEQF
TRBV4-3	ASSQDRPSYNEQF
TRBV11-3	ASSSLTGADYT
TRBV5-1	ASSLEGLNNSPLH
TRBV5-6	ASSFRGSSYNEQF
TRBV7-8	ASSLGGPGMNTEAF